This T cell receptor (beta chain) was observed in a study of T cells in Graves' hyperthyroidism and ophthalmopathy. Lactation, pregnancy, other autoimmune disease or uncontrolled infection led to exclusion of patients. Each diagnosis drew on symptoms, thyroxine, TRAb, thyroid ultrasound and orbital computed tomography findings. Fresh peripheral blood, 10 ml, yielded the PBMCs. Points from the study as a whole: Most clonotypes that expanded in the thyroid above 0.001 also showed up in blood.

Amplification targeted TCR beta CDR3 regions from RNA transcripts. In the first-round RT-PCR of the TCR CDR3, the HTBI primer set was used. TCRdb recomputed calls from the multiplex PCR reads with MiXCR, one row per CDR3 protein. The top ten clones hold 26% of a sample with approximately 480,000 distinct CDR3 sequences, less than 25% of them seen once. This clonotype was detected ten times or more. Its specificity is not known. Deletions cut 4 bases from V and 4 bases from J, with 11 bases between. CDR3 length equals 13 residues. CDR1 is MNHEY and CDR2 is SMNVEV in the germline V gene (reference sequence).

Sequencing input: blood. This receptor was taken from a man younger than 35 with Graves' hyperthyroidism. The chain recombines TRBV27 with TRBJ2-7; perhaps TRBD2 as D (5 bases). The DNA of the CDR3 is TGTGCCAGCAGTTGGGCCTCGGGATACGAGCAGTACTTC. Its protein is CASSWASGYEQYF.